This T cell receptor beta chain is from a study of Tregs in tolerant kidney transplant recipients. General study findings and limits: Biological reproducibility was not directly addressed, but technical replication error appeared minimal.

Method: immunoSEQ multiplex PCR; TCRdb's copy keeps in-frame clones and lacks some. The sample contains about 240,000 clones, around 82% of which appear only once. Points on this clone: Its antigen is as yet unknown. The sample contains more than one DNA sequence encoding this CDR3.

The germline gives CDR1 KGHSH, CDR2 LQKENI. V lost 2 bases and J 4 bases, leaving 5 bases between the germline ends. The CDR3 runs to 13 residues. The rearrangement joins TRBV18 to TRBJ2-2, with a weak D call TRBD1 (5 bases). The clonotype originates from a human donor in good health. Sequencing was carried out using CD4+ T cells from blood. The CDR3 nucleotides are TGTGCCAGCTCACCAAGGGGCACCGGGGAGCTGTTTTTT. It encodes CASSPRGTGELFF.